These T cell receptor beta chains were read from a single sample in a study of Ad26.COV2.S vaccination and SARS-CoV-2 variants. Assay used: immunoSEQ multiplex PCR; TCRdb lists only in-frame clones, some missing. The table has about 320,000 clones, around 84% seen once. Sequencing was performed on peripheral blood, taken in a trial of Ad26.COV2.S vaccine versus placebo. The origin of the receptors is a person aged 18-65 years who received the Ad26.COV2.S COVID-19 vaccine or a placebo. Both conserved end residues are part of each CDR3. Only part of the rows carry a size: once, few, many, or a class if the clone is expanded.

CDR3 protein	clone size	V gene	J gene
CASARGLSAGTEAFF	few	TRBV25-1	TRBJ1-1
CAWNPTGQANEKLFF	-	TRBV30	TRBJ1-4
CASSRGQNTGELFF	-	TRBV13	TRBJ2-2
CASSPGGSGGTYEQYF	-	TRBV11-2	TRBJ2-7
CASSVAGVGEKLFF	-	TRBV9	TRBJ1-4
CASSGDRGHTEAFF	once	TRBV5-6	TRBJ1-1
CASSAPRLEIIQETQYF	-	TRBV2	TRBJ2-5
CASSRTSGGAYEQFF	-	TRBV7-3	TRBJ2-1
CASSFETGGYGYTF	many	TRBV5-1	TRBJ1-2
CASIPELRGKSGNTIYF	-	TRBV19	TRBJ1-3
CASSPNPSGSTDTQYF	few	TRBV18	TRBJ2-3
CASSYDRRQPSTDTQYF	-	TRBV5-4	TRBJ2-3
CASGSPIGGRFTEAFF	-	TRBV12-5	TRBJ1-1
CASSYSSGGRYEQYF	few	TRBV6-2/TRBV6-3	TRBJ2-7
CASSKQGTNQPQHF	-	TRBV7-9	TRBJ1-5
CASSLDIPSYEQYF	-	TRBV5-1	TRBJ2-7